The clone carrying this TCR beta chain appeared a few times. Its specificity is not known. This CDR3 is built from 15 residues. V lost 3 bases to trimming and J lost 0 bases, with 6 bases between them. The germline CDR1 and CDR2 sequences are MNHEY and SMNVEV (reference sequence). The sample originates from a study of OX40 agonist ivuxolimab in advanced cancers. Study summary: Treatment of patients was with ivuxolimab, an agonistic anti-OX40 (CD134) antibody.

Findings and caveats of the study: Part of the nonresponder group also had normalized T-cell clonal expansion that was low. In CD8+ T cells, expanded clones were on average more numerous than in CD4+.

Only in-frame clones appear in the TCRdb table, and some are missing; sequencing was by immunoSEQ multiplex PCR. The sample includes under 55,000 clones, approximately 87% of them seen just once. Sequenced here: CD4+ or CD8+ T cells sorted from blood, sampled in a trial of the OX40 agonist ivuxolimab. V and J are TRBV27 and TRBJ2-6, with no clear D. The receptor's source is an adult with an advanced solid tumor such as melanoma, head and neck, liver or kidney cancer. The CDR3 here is CASSLWSSGANVLTF. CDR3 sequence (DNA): TGTGCCAGCAGTTTGTGGTCCTCTGGGGCCAACGTCCTGACTTTC.